This is a list of T cell receptor beta chains from one sample in a study of blood T cell repertoires in COVID-19. Libraries were prepared by immunoSEQ multiplex PCR; TCRdb keeps only in-frame clonotypes and omits some of them. The sample gives 140,000 or so clones, 88% of which show up once; 2.5% is in the top ten. The sample consisted of peripheral blood. Every receptor here comes from a human donor with COVID-19, enrolled during active disease. The donor label of this sample is uncertain. The CDR3 runs from the conserved cysteine through the conserved F or W. Fields, in order: clone size, J gene, V gene, D gene, CDR3 DNA, CDR3 protein. The D gene is left open where the match is weak. Clone sizes are given selectively: once, few, many, or a class where the clone is expanded.

clone size: NA; J gene: TRBJ1-1; V gene: TRBV28; D gene: NA; CDR3 DNA: TGTGCCAGCAGTTTGAAGGGTCAGGGGGCTTTCTTT; CDR3 protein: CASSLKGQGAFF
clone size: once; J gene: TRBJ2-1; V gene: TRBV2; D gene: TRBD1; CDR3 DNA: TGTGCCAGCACCGGACAGGGAGACGAGCAGTTCTTC; CDR3 protein: CASTGQGDEQFF
clone size: NA; J gene: TRBJ2-7; V gene: TRBV3-1/TRBV3-2; D gene: TRBD2; CDR3 DNA: TGTGCCAGCAGCCCGACCTTAGGACTAGCGGGAGGGCAGTACTTC; CDR3 protein: CASSPTLGLAGGQYF
clone size: NA; J gene: TRBJ2-7; V gene: TRBV5-1; D gene: TRBD2; CDR3 DNA: TGCGCCAGCAGCGCCCTTACGGGAGGAACCTACGAGCAGTACTTC; CDR3 protein: CASSALTGGTYEQYF
clone size: few; J gene: TRBJ2-5; V gene: TRBV2; D gene: TRBD2; CDR3 DNA: TGTGCCAGCAGTGTGCGGGGGGAGACCCAGTACTTC; CDR3 protein: CASSVRGETQYF
clone size: NA; J gene: TRBJ2-7; V gene: TRBV4-2; D gene: TRBD1; CDR3 DNA: TGTGCCAGCAGCCAAGAGGGAACAGGGGCTACCTACGAGCAGTACTTC; CDR3 protein: CASSQEGTGATYEQYF
clone size: NA; J gene: TRBJ1-3; V gene: TRBV19; D gene: NA; CDR3 DNA: TGTGCCAGTAGTATCCGGGTTGGAAACACCATATATTTT; CDR3 protein: CASSIRVGNTIYF
clone size: NA; J gene: TRBJ1-6; V gene: TRBV7-3; D gene: NA; CDR3 DNA: TGTGCCAGCAGCCTGCAGGGAGGCGCAAACTCACCCCTCCACTTT; CDR3 protein: CASSLQGGANSPLHF
clone size: NA; J gene: TRBJ2-3; V gene: TRBV12-2; D gene: NA; CDR3 DNA: TGTGCAAGTCGCTTAGCGCGGGTACCCATAGTTTCCACAGATACGCAGTATTTT; CDR3 protein: CASRLARVPIVSTDTQYF
clone size: NA; J gene: TRBJ1-5; V gene: TRBV5-6; D gene: TRBD1; CDR3 DNA: TGTGCCAGCAGCAGGGGACAGGGTAGACAGCCCCAGCATTTT; CDR3 protein: CASSRGQGRQPQHF
clone size: few; J gene: TRBJ2-2; V gene: TRBV3-1/TRBV3-2; D gene: NA; CDR3 DNA: TGTGCCAGCAGCCCCCTGACAGACGGGGAGCTGTTTTTT; CDR3 protein: CASSPLTDGELFF
clone size: once; J gene: TRBJ1-6; V gene: TRBV14; D gene: NA; CDR3 DNA: TGTGCCAGCAGCCGTGTGGAGTCCCATAATTCACCCCTCCACTTT; CDR3 protein: CASSRVESHNSPLHF
clone size: NA; J gene: TRBJ1-5; V gene: TRBV11-2; D gene: NA; CDR3 DNA: TGTGCCAGCAGCTTAGATAACTCCGATCAGCCCCAGCATTTT; CDR3 protein: CASSLDNSDQPQHF
clone size: NA; J gene: TRBJ1-5; V gene: TRBV5-8; D gene: TRBD1; CDR3 DNA: TGTGCCAGCAGCTTGGTTGTAGGGACAGTCAATCAGCCCCAGCATTTT; CDR3 protein: CASSLVVGTVNQPQHF
clone size: NA; J gene: TRBJ2-1; V gene: TRBV10-3; D gene: TRBD2; CDR3 DNA: TGTGCCATCAGTGAGTCCCCGGGGGGGAACAATGAGCAGTTCTTC; CDR3 protein: CAISESPGGNNEQFF
clone size: NA; J gene: TRBJ2-7; V gene: TRBV3-1/TRBV3-2; D gene: NA; CDR3 DNA: TGTGCCAGCAGCCAAACATACTACGAGCAGTACTTC; CDR3 protein: CASSQTYYEQYF
clone size: few; J gene: TRBJ2-1; V gene: TRBV7-3; D gene: TRBD2; CDR3 DNA: TGTGCCAGCAGCTTGGGGGAGGGAGTTGCGCAGTTCTTC; CDR3 protein: CASSLGEGVAQFF
clone size: NA; J gene: TRBJ1-4; V gene: TRBV4-1; D gene: NA; CDR3 DNA: TGCGCCAGCAGCCTCCGGGGGGTAGATGAAAAACTGTTTTTT; CDR3 protein: CASSLRGVDEKLFF
clone size: NA; J gene: TRBJ1-5; V gene: TRBV7-9; D gene: NA; CDR3 DNA: TGTGCCAGCAGCTTCGGACATGGGAATCAGCCCCAGCATTTT; CDR3 protein: CASSFGHGNQPQHF
clone size: once; J gene: TRBJ2-7; V gene: TRBV5-1; D gene: TRBD1; CDR3 DNA: TGCGCCAGCAGCTTGGGGGGGACAGGGGCTTACGAGCAGTACTTC; CDR3 protein: CASSLGGTGAYEQYF